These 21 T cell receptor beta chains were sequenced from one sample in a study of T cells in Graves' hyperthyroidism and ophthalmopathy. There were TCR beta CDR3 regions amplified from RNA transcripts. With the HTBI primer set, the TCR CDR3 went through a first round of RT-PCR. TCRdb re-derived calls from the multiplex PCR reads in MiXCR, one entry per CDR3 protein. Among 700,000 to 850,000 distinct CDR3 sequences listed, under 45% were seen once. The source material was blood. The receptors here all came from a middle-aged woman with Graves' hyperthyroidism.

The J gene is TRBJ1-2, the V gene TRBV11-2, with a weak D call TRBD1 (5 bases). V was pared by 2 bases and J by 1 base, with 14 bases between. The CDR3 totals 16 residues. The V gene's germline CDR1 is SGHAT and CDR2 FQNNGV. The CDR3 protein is CASSLQGPGNNYGYTF. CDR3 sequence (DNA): TGTGCCAGCAGCTTACAGGGCCCGGGGAATAACTATGGCTACACCTTC.

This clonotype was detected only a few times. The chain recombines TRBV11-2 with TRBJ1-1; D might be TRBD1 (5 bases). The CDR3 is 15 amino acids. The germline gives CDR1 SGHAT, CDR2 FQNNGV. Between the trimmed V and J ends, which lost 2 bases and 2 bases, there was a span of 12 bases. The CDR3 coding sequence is TGTGCCAGCAGCTTATTCCGCGACAGAAACACTGAAGCTTTCTTT. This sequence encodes CASSLFRDRNTEAFF.

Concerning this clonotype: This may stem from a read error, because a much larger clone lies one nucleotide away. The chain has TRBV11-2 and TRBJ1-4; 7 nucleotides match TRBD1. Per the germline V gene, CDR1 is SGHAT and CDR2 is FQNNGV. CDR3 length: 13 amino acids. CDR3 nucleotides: TGTACCAGCAGCTTTGGGACAGCCGAAAAACTGTTTTTT. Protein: CTSSFGTAEKLFF. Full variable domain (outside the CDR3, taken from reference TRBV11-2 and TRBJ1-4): EAGVAQSPRYKIIEKRQSVAFWCNPISGHATLYWYQQILGQGPKLLIQFQNNGVVDDSQLPKDRFSAERLKGVDSTLKIQPAKLEDSAVYLCTSSFGTAEKLFFGSGTQLSVL.

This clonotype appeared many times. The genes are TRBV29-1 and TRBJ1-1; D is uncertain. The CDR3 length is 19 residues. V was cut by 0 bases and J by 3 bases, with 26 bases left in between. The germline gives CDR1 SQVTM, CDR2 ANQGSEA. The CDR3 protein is CSVEDRGLRRRLRDTEAFF. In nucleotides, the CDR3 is TGCAGCGTTGAAGATCGGGGATTACGGCGCAGGCTAAGGGACACTGAAGCTTTCTTT.

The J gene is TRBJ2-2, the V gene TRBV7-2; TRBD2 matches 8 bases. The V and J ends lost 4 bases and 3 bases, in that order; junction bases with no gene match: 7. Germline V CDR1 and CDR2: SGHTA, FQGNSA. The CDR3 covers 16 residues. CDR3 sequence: CASSSRLARDTGELFF. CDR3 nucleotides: TGTGCCAGCAGCTCCCGACTAGCGCGGGACACCGGGGAGCTGTTTTTT.

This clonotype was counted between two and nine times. This CDR3 is CASSAQEGPETQYF. The CDR3 DNA sequence: TGTGCCAGCAGTGCTCAGGAGGGTCCAGAGACCCAGTACTTC. V gene TRBV2 combines with J gene TRBJ2-5, with a tentative D call TRBD2 (6 bases). CDR3 size: 14 residues. CDR1 is SNHLY, CDR2 FYNNEI, per germline. The germline V and J ends were trimmed by 4 bases and 4 bases, with 13 bases remaining between them.

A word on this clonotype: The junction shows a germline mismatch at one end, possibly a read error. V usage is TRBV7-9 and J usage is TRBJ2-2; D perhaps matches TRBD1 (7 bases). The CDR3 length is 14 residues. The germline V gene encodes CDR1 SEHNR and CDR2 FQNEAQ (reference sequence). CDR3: CASSARQGPGGLFF. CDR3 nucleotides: TGTGCCAGCAGCGCCCGACAGGGCCCCGGGGGGCTGTTTTTT.

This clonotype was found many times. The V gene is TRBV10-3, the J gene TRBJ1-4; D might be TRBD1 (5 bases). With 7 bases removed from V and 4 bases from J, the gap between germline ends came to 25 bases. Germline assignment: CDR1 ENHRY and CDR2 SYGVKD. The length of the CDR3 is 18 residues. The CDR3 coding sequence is TGTGCCATCATCTTAGGAAGGAACAGGCGCCATGGTAATGAAAAACTGTTTTTT. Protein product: CAIILGRNRRHGNEKLFF.

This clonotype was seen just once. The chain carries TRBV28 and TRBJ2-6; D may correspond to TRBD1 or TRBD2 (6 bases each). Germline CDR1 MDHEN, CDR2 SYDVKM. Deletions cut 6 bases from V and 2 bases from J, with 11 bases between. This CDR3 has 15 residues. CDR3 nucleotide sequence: TGTGCCAGCAGCACGGGGGCAGCTGGGGCCAACGTCCTGACTTTC. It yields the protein CASSTGAAGANVLTF.

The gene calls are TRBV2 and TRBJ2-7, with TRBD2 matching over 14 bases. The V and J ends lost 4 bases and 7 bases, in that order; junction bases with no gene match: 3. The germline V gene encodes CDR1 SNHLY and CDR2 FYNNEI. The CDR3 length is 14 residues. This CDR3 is CASSAGLAGEEQYF. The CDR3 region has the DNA TGTGCCAGCAGTGCGGGACTAGCGGGAGAGGAGCAGTACTTC.

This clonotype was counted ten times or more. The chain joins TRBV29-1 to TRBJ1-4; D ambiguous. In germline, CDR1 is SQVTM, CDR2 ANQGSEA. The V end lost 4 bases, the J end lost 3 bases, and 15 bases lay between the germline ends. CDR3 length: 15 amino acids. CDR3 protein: CSVGLRGGSNEKLFF. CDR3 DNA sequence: TGCAGCGTTGGACTACGGGGAGGGTCTAATGAAAAACTGTTTTTT.

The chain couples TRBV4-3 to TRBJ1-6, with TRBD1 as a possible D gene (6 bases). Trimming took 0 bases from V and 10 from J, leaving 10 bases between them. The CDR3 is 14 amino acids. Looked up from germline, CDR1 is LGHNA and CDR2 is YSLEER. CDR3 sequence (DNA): TGCGCCAGCAGCCAAGAACAGGGAAGATCACCCCTCCACTTT. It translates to CASSQEQGRSPLHF.

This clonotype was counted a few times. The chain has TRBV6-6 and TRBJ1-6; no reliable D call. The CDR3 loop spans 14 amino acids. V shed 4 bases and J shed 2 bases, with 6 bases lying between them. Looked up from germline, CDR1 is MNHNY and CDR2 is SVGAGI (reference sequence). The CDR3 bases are TGTGCCAGCAGTTCTGAGACCTATAATTCACCCCTCCACTTT. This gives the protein CASSSETYNSPLHF.

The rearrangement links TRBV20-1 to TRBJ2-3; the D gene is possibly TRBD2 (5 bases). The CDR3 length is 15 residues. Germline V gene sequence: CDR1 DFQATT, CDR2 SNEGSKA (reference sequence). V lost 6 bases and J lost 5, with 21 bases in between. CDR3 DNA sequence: TGCAGTGCCCGGGATCCGAACCCGGCCAAAGATACGCAGTATTTT. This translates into CSARDPNPAKDTQYF.

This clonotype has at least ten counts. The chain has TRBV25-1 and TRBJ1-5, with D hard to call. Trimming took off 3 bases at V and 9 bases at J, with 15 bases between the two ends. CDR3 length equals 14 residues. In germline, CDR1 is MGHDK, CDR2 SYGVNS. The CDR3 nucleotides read TGTGCCAGCAGTGATGTGGGCGTTTGGCTGCCCCAGCATTTT. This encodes CASSDVGVWLPQHF.

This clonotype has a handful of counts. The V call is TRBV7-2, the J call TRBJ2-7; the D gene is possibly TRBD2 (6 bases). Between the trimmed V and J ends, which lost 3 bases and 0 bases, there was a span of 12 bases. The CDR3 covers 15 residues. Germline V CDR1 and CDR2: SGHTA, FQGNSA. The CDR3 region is CASSFTGLASYEQYF. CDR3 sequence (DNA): TGTGCCAGCAGCTTCACGGGACTCGCCTCCTACGAGCAGTACTTC.

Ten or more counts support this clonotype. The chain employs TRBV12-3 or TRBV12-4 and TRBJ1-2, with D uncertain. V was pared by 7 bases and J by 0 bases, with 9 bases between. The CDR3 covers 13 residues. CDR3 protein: CASNSLANYGYTF. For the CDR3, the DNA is TGTGCCAGCAACTCTCTAGCTAACTATGGCTACACCTTC.

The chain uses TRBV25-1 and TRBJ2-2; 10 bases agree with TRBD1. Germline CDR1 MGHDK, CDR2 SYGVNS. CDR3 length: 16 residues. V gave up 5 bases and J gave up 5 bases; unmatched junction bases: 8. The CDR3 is CASSRPGQGRTGELFF. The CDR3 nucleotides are TGTGCCAGCAGTAGGCCGGGACAGGGGCGAACCGGGGAGCTGTTTTTT.

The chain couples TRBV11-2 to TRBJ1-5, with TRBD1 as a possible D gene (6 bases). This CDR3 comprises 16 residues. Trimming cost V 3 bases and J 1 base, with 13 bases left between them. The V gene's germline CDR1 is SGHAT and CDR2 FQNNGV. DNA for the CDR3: TGTGCCAGCAGCTTGTTGACAGGATTAAGCAATCAGCCCCAGCATTTT. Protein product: CASSLLTGLSNQPQHF.

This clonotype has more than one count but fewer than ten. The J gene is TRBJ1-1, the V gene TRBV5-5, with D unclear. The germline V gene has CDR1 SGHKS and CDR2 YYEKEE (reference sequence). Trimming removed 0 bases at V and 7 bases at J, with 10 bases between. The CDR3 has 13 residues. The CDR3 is CASSLGVRDEAFF. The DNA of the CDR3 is TGTGCCAGCAGCTTGGGGGTTAGAGATGAAGCTTTCTTT.

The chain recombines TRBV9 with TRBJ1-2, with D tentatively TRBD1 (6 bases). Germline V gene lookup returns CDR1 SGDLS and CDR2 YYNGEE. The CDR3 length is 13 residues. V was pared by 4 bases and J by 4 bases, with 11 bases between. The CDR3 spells CASSQTRGYGYTF. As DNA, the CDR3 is TGTGCCAGCAGCCAAACCAGGGGCTATGGCTACACCTTC.